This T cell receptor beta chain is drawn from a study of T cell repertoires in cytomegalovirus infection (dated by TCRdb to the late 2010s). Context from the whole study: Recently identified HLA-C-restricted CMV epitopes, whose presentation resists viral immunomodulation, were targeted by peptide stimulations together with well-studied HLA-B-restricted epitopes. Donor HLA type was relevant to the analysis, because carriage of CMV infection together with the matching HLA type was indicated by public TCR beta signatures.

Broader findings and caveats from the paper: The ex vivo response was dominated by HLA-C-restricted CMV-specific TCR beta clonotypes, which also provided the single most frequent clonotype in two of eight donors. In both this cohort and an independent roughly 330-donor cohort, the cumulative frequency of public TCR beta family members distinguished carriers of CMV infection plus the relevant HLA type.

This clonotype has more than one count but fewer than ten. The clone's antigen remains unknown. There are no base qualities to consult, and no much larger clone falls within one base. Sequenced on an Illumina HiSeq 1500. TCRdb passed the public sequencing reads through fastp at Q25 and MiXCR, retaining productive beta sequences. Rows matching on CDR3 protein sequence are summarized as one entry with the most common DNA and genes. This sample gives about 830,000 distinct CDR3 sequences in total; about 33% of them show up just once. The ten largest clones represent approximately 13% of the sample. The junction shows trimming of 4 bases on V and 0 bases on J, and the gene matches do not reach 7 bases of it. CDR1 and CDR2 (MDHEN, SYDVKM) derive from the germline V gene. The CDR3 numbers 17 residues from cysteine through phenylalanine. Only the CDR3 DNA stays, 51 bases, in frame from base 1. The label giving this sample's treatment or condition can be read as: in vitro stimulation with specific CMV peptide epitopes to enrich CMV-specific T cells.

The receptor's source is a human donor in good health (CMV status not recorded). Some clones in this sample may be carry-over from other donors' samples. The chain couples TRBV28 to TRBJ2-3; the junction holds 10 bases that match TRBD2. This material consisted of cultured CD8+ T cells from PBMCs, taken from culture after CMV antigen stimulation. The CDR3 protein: CASSSPLAGASTDTQYF. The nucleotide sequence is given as TGTGCCAGCAGTTCCCCCCTAGCGGGGGCTAGCACAGATACGCAGTATTTT.